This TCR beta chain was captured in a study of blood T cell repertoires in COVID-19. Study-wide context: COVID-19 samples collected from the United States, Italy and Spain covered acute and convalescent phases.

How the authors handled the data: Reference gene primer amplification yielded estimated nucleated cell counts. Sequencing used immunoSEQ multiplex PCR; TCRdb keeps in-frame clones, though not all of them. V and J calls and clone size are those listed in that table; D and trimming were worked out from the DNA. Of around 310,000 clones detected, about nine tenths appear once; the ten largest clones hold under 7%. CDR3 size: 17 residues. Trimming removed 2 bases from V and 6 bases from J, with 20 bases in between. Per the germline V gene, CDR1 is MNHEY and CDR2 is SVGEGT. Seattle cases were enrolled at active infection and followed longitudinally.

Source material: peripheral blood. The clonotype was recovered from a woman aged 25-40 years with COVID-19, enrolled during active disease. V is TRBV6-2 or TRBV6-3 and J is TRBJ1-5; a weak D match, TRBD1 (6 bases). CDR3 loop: CASSYSLARGGFQPQHF. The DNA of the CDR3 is TGTGCCAGCAGTTACAGCCTGGCCCGAGGGGGTTTTCAGCCCCAGCATTTT.